These 25 T cell receptor beta chains were sequenced from one sample in a study of shared clonotypes between healthy human individuals. Libraries were prepared by immunoSEQ multiplex PCR; TCRdb keeps only in-frame clonotypes and omits some of them. The sample lists 2 million to 2.5 million clones, roughly 90% occurring once. Sequencing used naive CD4+ T cells from PBMCs. Specified subset: CD45RA+ positively selected. These receptors were obtained from a young man in good health. Some clones in this sample may be carry-over from other donors' samples.

This rearrangement joins TRBV28 to TRBJ2-7; D may correspond to TRBD1 or TRBD2 (5 bases each). Germline CDR1 MDHEN, CDR2 SYDVKM. The CDR3 has 16 amino acids. V lost 5 bases and J 3 bases, leaving 20 bases between the germline ends. DNA for the CDR3: TGTGCCAGCAGTCCGGGGACCGTAGGCCGGAACTACGAGCAGTACTTC. It specifies CASSPGTVGRNYEQYF.

The chain uses TRBV4-1 and TRBJ2-3, with D perhaps being TRBD1 or TRBD2 (6 bases each). Trimming shortened V by 3 bases and J by 0 bases, and 13 bases separated the two germline ends. There are 16 residues in the CDR3. Germline lookup yields CDR1 MGHRA and CDR2 YSYEKL. DNA for the CDR3: TGCGCCAGCAGCCAGAGGGGGGCAGGGAGCACAGATACGCAGTATTTT. The encoded protein is CASSQRGAGSTDTQYF.

This chain links TRBV7-2 with TRBJ2-1; 7 bases match TRBD2. This CDR3 has 15 residues. V shed 2 bases, J shed 7 bases, and the junction held 8 bases outside the gene matches. The germline V gene encodes CDR1 SGHTA and CDR2 FQGNSA. The CDR3 spells CASSLIGGSGNEQFF. CDR3 DNA: TGTGCCAGCAGCTTAATCGGCGGGAGCGGGAATGAGCAGTTCTTC. The full variable domain, completed using reference TRBV7-2 and TRBJ2-1, is GAGVSQSPSNKVTEKGKDVELRCDPISGHTALYWYRQSLGQGLEFLIYFQGNSAPDKSGLPSDRFSAERTGGSVSTLTIQRTQQEDSAVYLCASSLIGGSGNEQFFGPGTRLTVL.

The rearrangement joins TRBV28 to TRBJ2-7, with D possibly being TRBD2 (5 bases). Trimming removed 6 bases from V and 3 bases from J, with 18 bases in between. Germline CDR1 reads MDHEN; CDR2 reads SYDVKM. This CDR3 has 15 residues. This chain's CDR3 is CASRSSRERFYEQYF. The CDR3 region has the DNA TGTGCCAGCAGGTCATCTAGGGAGAGGTTCTACGAGCAGTACTTC.

The V gene is TRBV2, the J gene TRBJ2-5; D is unresolved. The CDR3 totals 15 residues. V gave up 7 bases and J gave up 1 base, with 16 bases separating them. Germline V lookup: CDR1 SNHLY, CDR2 FYNNEI. CDR3 sequence: CASKRRTQGQETQYF. The CDR3 bases are TGTGCCAGCAAGAGACGTACGCAAGGCCAAGAGACCCAGTACTTC.

The V gene is TRBV5-1, the J gene TRBJ1-2, with D uncertain. This CDR3 is 14 amino acids long. Trimming stripped 5 bases from V and 0 bases from J, with 11 bases between. Looked up from germline, CDR1 is SGHRS and CDR2 is YFSETQ. CDR3 protein: CASRADVANYGYTF. The CDR3 DNA reads as TGCGCCAGCAGGGCGGACGTAGCTAACTATGGCTACACCTTC.

The rearrangement uses TRBV5-4 and TRBJ2-2, with 9 bases identical to TRBD1. Trimming cost V 3 bases and J 7 bases; bases outside gene matches: 10. The CDR3 runs to 16 residues. In germline, CDR1 is SGHNT, CDR2 YYREEE (reference sequence). In DNA form, the CDR3 reads TGTGCCAGCAGCTCCGGACAGGGGACGATTGACGGGGAGCTGTTTTTT. As protein: CASSSGQGTIDGELFF.

This chain connects TRBV5-6 to TRBJ2-7; possible D gene TRBD1, 6 bases. Deletions cut 0 bases from V and 5 bases from J, with 12 bases between. This CDR3 is 14 amino acids long. CDR1 is SGHDT, CDR2 YYEEEE, per germline. The chain's CDR3 is CASSLVGTRNEQYF. The CDR3 nucleotides are TGTGCCAGCAGCTTGGTGGGGACAAGGAACGAGCAGTACTTC.

The CDR3 nucleotides read TGCGCCAGCAGCCAAGGCGAGGATCAGCCCCAGCATTTT. It translates to CASSQGEDQPQHF. The rearrangement joins TRBV4-1 to TRBJ1-5; no definite D call. Germline loops: CDR1 MGHRA, CDR2 YSYEKL. Trimming shortened V by 1 base and J by 5 bases, and 6 bases separated the two germline ends. The CDR3 runs to 13 residues.

The V gene is TRBV6-6, the J gene TRBJ2-3; 7 nucleotides line up with TRBD2. CDR1 and CDR2 from the germline V gene are MNHNY and SVGAGI (reference sequence). The CDR3 totals 14 residues. J gave up 6 bases and V 7 bases, and 10 bases lay outside the gene matches. CDR3 amino acids: CASNKGRAYDTQYF. CDR3 nucleotides: TGTGCCAGCAATAAAGGGAGGGCTTATGATACGCAGTATTTT.

This clone came up a few times. The V gene is TRBV30, the J gene TRBJ2-1; the D gene is possibly TRBD2 (6 bases). Trimming stripped 0 bases from V and 8 bases from J, with 17 bases between. Germline V CDR1 and CDR2: GTSNPN, SVGIG (reference sequence). This CDR3 comprises 15 residues. CDR3: CAWSVWRDSVDEQFF. DNA for the CDR3: TGTGCCTGGAGTGTATGGCGGGACTCCGTCGATGAGCAGTTCTTC. The full variable domain, rest sourced from reference TRBV30 and TRBJ2-1, is SQTIHQWPATLVQPVGSPLSLECTVEGTSNPNLYWYRQAAGRGLQLLFYSVGIGQISSEVPQNLSASRPQDRQFILSSKKLLLSDSGFYLCAWSVWRDSVDEQFFGPGTRLTVL.

V is TRBV7-9 and J is TRBJ1-2, with 7 bases matching TRBD1. The CDR3 totals 14 residues. After removal of 8 bases from V and 7 bases from J, the junction contained 13 bases not matched to a gene. Germline CDR1 and CDR2: SEHNR and FQNEAQ (reference sequence). CDR3: CASGLDGRGLGYTF. The CDR3 bases are TGTGCCAGCGGTTTGGATGGTAGGGGGCTTGGCTACACCTTC.

The chain employs TRBV5-1 and TRBJ2-5, with D possibly being TRBD2 (6 bases). Judging by the DNA end, TRBJ2-7 fits better; the J call may be wrong. This CDR3 is built from 14 residues. From germline, CDR1 is SGHRS and CDR2 YFSETQ. The CDR3 nucleotides read TGCGCCAGCAGCTTGGGTGCGGGAACTTACGAGCAGTACTTC. It codes for CASSLGAGTYEQYF.

A few counts support this clone. This chain uses TRBV30 with TRBJ1-1; D ambiguous. CDR1 GTSNPN and CDR2 SVGIG come from the germline V gene (reference sequence). Trimming took 3 bases from V and 3 from J, leaving 11 bases between them. The CDR3 runs 13 residues. CDR3 bases: TGTGCCTGGAGACCATCACAGTACACTGAAGCTTTCTTT. Its translation is CAWRPSQYTEAFF.

This chain connects TRBV5-1 to TRBJ2-5; 10 positions agree with TRBD2. The germline V gene encodes CDR1 SGHRS and CDR2 YFSETQ. V lost 3 bases and J lost 0; bases outside the gene matches: 8. CDR3 size: 17 residues. CDR3 in DNA: TGCGCCAGCAGCTCAACTAGCGGGACTCAGTACCAAGAGACCCAGTACTTC. Amino acids: CASSSTSGTQYQETQYF.

In regard to this clone: Other DNA sequences in this sample translate to the same CDR3. The V and J genes are TRBV28 and TRBJ2-7; 8 bases align to TRBD1. Germline V CDR1 and CDR2: MDHEN, SYDVKM. This CDR3 spans 15 amino acids. Germline trimming cut 2 bases from V and 0 bases from J; bases unmatched to any gene: 3. The CDR3 loop is CASSLGGQGSYEQYF. DNA of the CDR3: TGTGCCAGCAGTTTAGGTGGACAGGGCTCCTACGAGCAGTACTTC.

This clone was seen once. This chain uses TRBV5-1 with TRBJ2-5; 7 bases are a match to TRBD2. Trimming removed 3 bases from V and 5 bases from J; junction bases left unmatched: 13. Looked up from germline, CDR1 is SGHRS and CDR2 is YFSETQ. This CDR3 has 16 residues. CDR3 region: CASSWNRGGSGETQYF. The CDR3 DNA reads TGCGCCAGCAGCTGGAACCGTGGAGGTAGCGGGGAGACCCAGTACTTC.

The rearrangement uses TRBV11-2 and TRBJ1-2, with 7 bases fitting TRBD1. Germline CDR1 is SGHAT and CDR2 is FQNNGV. V lost 5 bases, J lost 2 bases, and 2 bases stayed unmatched. CDR3 size: 13 residues. CDR3: CASSAGQNYGYTF. CDR3 nucleotides: TGTGCCAGCAGCGCGGGACAGAACTATGGCTACACCTTC.

This clone showed up just once. In DNA form, the CDR3 reads TGTGCCAGCAGCTTATGGAGGGAGACGGGGGAAAAACTGTTTTTT. Encoded protein: CASSLWRETGEKLFF. The chain carries TRBV7-9 and TRBJ1-4; D remains unclear. The CDR3 spans 15 residues. Trimming removed 2 bases from V and 8 bases from J, with 15 bases in between. Germline-derived CDR1 and CDR2 are SEHNR and FQNEAQ (reference sequence). Filled out from reference TRBV7-9 and TRBJ1-4, the complete variable domain reads DTGVSQNPRHKITKRGQNVTFRCDPISEHNRLYWYRQTLGQGPEFLTYFQNEAQLEKSRLLSDRFSAERPKGSFSTLEIQRTEQGDSAMYLCASSLWRETGEKLFFGSGTQLSVL.

This clone occurred once. The genes are TRBV29-1 and TRBJ1-1; weak D call: TRBD1 (5 bases). Trimming took 7 bases from V and 3 from J, leaving 9 bases between them. Germline V gene lookup returns CDR1 SQVTM and CDR2 ANQGSEA. This CDR3 comprises 11 residues. The chain's CDR3 is CSGGHYTEAFF. The DNA for the CDR3 is TGCAGCGGAGGACACTACACTGAAGCTTTCTTT.

This chain links TRBV11-2 with TRBJ1-4; 9 bases match TRBD1. The V and J ends lost 1 base and 5 bases, in that order; junction bases with no gene match: 2. This CDR3 contains 15 residues. Germline-derived CDR1 and CDR2 are SGHAT and FQNNGV. Here the CDR3 reads CASSLVGQGNEKLFF. The CDR3 nucleotides are TGTGCCAGCAGCTTAGTGGGACAGGGAAATGAAAAACTGTTTTTT. The full variable domain, its missing parts supplied by reference TRBV11-2 and TRBJ1-4, is EAGVAQSPRYKIIEKRQSVAFWCNPISGHATLYWYQQILGQGPKLLIQFQNNGVVDDSQLPKDRFSAERLKGVDSTLKIQPAKLEDSAVYLCASSLVGQGNEKLFFGSGTQLSVL.

The V gene is TRBV30, the J gene TRBJ2-2; 8 nucleotides match TRBD2. After removal of 3 bases from V and 4 bases from J, the junction contained 4 bases not matched to a gene. This CDR3 has 14 residues. The V gene's germline CDR1 is GTSNPN and CDR2 SVGIG (reference sequence). The CDR3 here is CAWRTSAGTGELFF. The CDR3, as DNA: TGTGCCTGGAGGACTAGCGCGGGCACCGGGGAGCTGTTTTTT.

The rearrangement joins TRBV19 to TRBJ2-5, with 7 bases lining up with TRBD1. This CDR3 region has 16 residues. The germline CDR1 and CDR2 sequences are LNHDA and SQIVND (reference sequence). The J segment lost 5 bases and the V segment lost 5 bases, leaving 14 bases of the junction unmatched. The CDR3 nucleotides are TGTGCCAGTAGTCCGATAGACAGGGCTTCACGGGAGACCCAGTACTTC. Residues: CASSPIDRASRETQYF.

V usage is TRBV27 and J usage is TRBJ2-7; 7 nucleotides agree with TRBD2. The CDR3 length is 15 residues. V lost 7 bases, J lost 1 base, and 10 bases stayed unmatched. Germline-derived CDR1 and CDR2 are MNHEY and SMNVEV (reference sequence). CDR3 DNA sequence: TGTGCCAGCACCGAATTGAGGGGAGGGTCCTACGAGCAGTACTTC. Translated, it gives CASTELRGGSYEQYF.

In this sample, this clone turned up a few times. The rearrangement links TRBV7-9 to TRBJ2-7, with unresolved D. The germline CDR1 and CDR2 sequences are SEHNR and FQNEAQ (reference sequence). V was cut by 5 bases and J by 1 base, with 9 bases left in between. CDR3 length: 13 residues. The DNA for the CDR3 is TGTGCCAGCAGCAAGGACGGATCCTACGAGCAGTACTTC. Residues: CASSKDGSYEQYF.